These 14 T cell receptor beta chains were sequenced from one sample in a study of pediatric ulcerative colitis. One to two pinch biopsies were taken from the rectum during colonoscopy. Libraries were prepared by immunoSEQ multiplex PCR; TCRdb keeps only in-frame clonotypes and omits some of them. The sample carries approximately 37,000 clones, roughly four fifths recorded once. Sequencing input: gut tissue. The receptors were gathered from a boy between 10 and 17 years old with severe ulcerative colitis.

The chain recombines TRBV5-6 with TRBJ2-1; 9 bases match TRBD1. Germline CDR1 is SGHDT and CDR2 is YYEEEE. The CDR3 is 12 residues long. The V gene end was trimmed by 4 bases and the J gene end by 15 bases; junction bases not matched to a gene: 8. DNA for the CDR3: TGTGCCAGCAGCCCTGGAGCGGGACAGGGGTTCTTC. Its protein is CASSPGAGQGFF.

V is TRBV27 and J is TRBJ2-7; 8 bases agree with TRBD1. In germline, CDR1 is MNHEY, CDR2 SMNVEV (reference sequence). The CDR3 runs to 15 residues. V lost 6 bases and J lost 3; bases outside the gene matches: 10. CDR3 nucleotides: TGTGCCAGCAGCTTCCGGGACAGGCCCCACTACGAGCAGTACTTC. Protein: CASSFRDRPHYEQYF.

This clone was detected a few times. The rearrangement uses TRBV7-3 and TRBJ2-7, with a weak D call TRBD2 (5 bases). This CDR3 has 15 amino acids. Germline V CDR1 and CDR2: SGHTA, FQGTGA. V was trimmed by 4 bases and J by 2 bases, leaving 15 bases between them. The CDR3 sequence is CASSSTRTQPYEQYF. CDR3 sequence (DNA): TGTGCCAGCAGCTCAACTAGGACGCAGCCCTACGAGCAGTACTTC.

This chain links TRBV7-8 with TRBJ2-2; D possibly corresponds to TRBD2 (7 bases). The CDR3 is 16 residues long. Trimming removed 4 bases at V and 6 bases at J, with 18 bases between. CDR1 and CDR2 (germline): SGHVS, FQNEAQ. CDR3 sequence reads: CASSSTSGGAPGELFF. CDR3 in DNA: TGTGCCAGCAGCTCGACTAGTGGGGGGGCCCCCGGGGAGCTGTTTTTT.

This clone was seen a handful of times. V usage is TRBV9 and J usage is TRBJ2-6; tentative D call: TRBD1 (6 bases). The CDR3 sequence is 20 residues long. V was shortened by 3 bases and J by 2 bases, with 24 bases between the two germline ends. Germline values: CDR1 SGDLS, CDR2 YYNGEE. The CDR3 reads CASSEPQTGLQVTGANVLTF. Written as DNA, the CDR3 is TGTGCCAGCAGCGAACCTCAAACAGGGTTGCAAGTCACTGGGGCCAACGTCCTGACTTTC. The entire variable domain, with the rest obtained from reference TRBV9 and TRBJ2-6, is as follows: DSGVTQTPKHLITATGQRVTLRCSPRSGDLSVYWYQQSLDQGLQFLIQYYNGEERAKGNILERFSAQQFPDLHSELNLSSLELGDSALYFCASSEPQTGLQVTGANVLTFGAGSRLTVL.

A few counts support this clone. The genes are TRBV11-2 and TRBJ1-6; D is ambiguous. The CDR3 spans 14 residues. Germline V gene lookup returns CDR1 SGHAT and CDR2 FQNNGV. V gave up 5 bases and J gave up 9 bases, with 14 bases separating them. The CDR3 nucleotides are TGTGCCAGCAGCCCCGGTGCCCCAGGTTCACCCCTCCACTTT. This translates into CASSPGAPGSPLHF. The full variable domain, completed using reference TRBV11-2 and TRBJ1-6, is EAGVAQSPRYKIIEKRQSVAFWCNPISGHATLYWYQQILGQGPKLLIQFQNNGVVDDSQLPKDRFSAERLKGVDSTLKIQPAKLEDSAVYLCASSPGAPGSPLHFGNGTRLTVT.

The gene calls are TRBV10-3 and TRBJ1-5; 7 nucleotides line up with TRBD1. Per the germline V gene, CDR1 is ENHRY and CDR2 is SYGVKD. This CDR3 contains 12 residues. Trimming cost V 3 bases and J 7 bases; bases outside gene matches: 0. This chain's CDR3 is CAISEQGQPQHF. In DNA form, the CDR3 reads TGTGCCATCAGTGAACAGGGGCAGCCCCAGCATTTT.

The CDR3 sequence: CASSLGPNLYSNQPQHF. In nucleotides, the CDR3 is TGCGCCAGCAGCTTGGGCCCGAACCTTTATAGCAATCAGCCCCAGCATTTT. This sequence joins TRBV5-1 and TRBJ1-5; no clear D gene. V lost 0 bases to trimming and J lost 0 bases, with 13 bases between them. The germline V gene encodes CDR1 SGHRS and CDR2 YFSETQ. CDR3 length: 17 residues.

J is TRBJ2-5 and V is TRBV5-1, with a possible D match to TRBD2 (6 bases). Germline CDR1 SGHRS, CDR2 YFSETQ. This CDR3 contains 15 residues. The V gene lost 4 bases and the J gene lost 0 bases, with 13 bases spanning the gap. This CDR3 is CASSPGWGDQETQYF. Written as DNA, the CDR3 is TGCGCCAGCAGCCCCGGTTGGGGGGACCAAGAGACCCAGTACTTC.

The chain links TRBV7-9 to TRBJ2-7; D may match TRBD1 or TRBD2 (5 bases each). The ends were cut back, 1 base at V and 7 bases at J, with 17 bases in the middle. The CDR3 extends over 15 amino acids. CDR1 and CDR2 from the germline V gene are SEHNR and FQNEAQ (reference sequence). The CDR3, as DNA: TGTGCCAGCAGCTTAGTGTCGCCCAGGGAGAGTGAGCAGTACTTC. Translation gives CASSLVSPRESEQYF.

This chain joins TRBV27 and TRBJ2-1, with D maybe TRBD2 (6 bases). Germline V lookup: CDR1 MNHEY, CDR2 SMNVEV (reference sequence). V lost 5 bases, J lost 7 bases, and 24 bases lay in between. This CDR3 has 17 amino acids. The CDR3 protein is CASSLKPVREWWNEQFF. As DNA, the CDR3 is TGTGCCAGCAGTCTCAAGCCGGTCCGGGAGTGGTGGAATGAGCAGTTCTTC.

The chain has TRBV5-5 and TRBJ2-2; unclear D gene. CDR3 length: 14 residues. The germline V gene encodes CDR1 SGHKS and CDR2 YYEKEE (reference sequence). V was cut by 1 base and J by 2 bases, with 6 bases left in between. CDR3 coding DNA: TGTGCCAGCAGCTTGTTGCCCAACACCGGGGAGCTGTTTTTT. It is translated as CASSLLPNTGELFF.

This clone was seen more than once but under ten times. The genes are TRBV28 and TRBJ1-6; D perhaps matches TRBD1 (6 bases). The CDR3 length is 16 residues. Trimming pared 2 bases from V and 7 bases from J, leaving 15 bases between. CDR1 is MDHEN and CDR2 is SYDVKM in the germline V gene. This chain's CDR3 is CASSLRGGTLNSPLHF. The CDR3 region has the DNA TGTGCCAGCAGTTTAAGAGGGGGAACTTTGAATTCACCCCTCCACTTT.

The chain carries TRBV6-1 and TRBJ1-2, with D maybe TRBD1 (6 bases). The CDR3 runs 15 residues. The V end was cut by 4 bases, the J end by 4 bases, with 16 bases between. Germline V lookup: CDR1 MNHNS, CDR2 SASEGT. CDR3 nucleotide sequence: TGTGCCAGCAGTGGGCCCGGGGGCTTAGTCTATGGCTACACCTTC. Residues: CASSGPGGLVYGYTF.